This T cell receptor beta chain is from a study of cytomegalovirus exposure and HLA in healthy donors. Study information: A prior study identified 120 million or so unique TCR beta sequences from about 179 million T cells.

Despite likely unrecorded immune exposures, the donors were nominally healthy at the time of sampling. This clone was counted a few times. With 3 bases removed from V and 0 bases from J, the gap between germline ends came to 12 bases. Germline V lookup: CDR1 LNHDA, CDR2 SQIVND (reference sequence). The CDR3 length is 16 residues. Amplification used 60 Vbeta primers and 13 Jbeta primers. Data came from immunoSEQ multiplex PCR; TCRdb stores just in-frame clones and leaves some out. The sample contains 60,000 to 100,000 clones, around 76% of which appear only once. J is TRBJ1-5 and V is TRBV19, with no clear D. The sequence derives from a man in his forties in good health and CMV-seronegative. Sequencing was done on a sample of PBMCs. This CDR3 reads CASSIPHPYSNQPQHF. CDR3 in DNA: TGTGCCAGTAGTATCCCTCATCCCTATAGCAATCAGCCCCAGCATTTT.